What follows are 7 T cell receptor beta chains derived from one specimen sequenced in a study of T cells in narcolepsy. The protocol was immunoSEQ multiplex PCR, while the TCRdb copy is restricted to in-frame clones and leaves out a portion. The table shows 32,000 or so clones, with approximately 80% occurring only once. Material: CD45RA- memory CD4+ T cells from PBMCs. Every receptor here comes from a human donor with narcolepsy.

Notes on this clone: The sample contains more than one DNA sequence encoding this CDR3. The V call is TRBV7-2, the J call TRBJ2-3, with 10 bases that match TRBD1. The ends lost 5 bases at V and 2 bases at J; junction bases unmatched: 7. CDR3 length equals 16 residues. The germline CDR1 and CDR2 sequences are SGHTA and FQGNSA. The CDR3 sequence is CASSPGQGFSTDTQYF. The CDR3 nucleotides are TGTGCCAGCAGCCCGGGACAGGGGTTTTCCACAGATACGCAGTATTTT.

The CDR3 is CASSVRGASGGELFF. In nucleotides, the CDR3 is TGTGCCAGCAGTGTTCGGGGGGCGAGCGGCGGGGAGCTGTTTTTT. V and J are TRBV6-1 and TRBJ2-2; a possible D gene is TRBD2 (7 bases). CDR3 length equals 15 residues. The V gene's germline CDR1 is MNHNS and CDR2 SASEGT. Trimming shortened V by 4 bases and J by 7 bases, and 16 bases separated the two germline ends.

This chain links TRBV7-2 with TRBJ2-4; 7 positions match TRBD1. After removal of 3 bases from V and 7 bases from J, the junction contained 9 bases not matched to a gene. Germline V CDR1 and CDR2: SGHTA, FQGNSA. This CDR3 contains 15 residues. The CDR3 protein is CASSFGTGEWNIQYF. The CDR3 bases are TGTGCCAGCAGCTTCGGTACAGGGGAGTGGAACATTCAGTACTTC.

The chain carries TRBV29-1 and TRBJ2-2; D ambiguous. From germline, CDR1 is SQVTM and CDR2 ANQGSEA. Trimming pared 1 base from V and 7 bases from J, leaving 7 bases between. The CDR3 consists of 12 residues. CDR3 loop: CSVEGGVGELFF. CDR3 nucleotides: TGCAGCGTTGAAGGGGGTGTCGGGGAGCTGTTTTTT.

The chain uses TRBV7-2 and TRBJ1-6, with D perhaps matching TRBD1 (6 bases). Trimming took off 5 bases at V and 9 bases at J, with 14 bases between the two ends. The V gene's germline CDR1 is SGHTA and CDR2 FQGNSA. The CDR3 loop spans 14 amino acids. The CDR3 reads CASSGRGRGSPLHF. The CDR3 DNA reads TGTGCCAGCAGCGGCAGGGGCCGGGGTTCACCCCTCCACTTT.

J is TRBJ1-2 and V is TRBV5-1; the D gene is possibly TRBD1 (5 bases). V lost 5 bases and J lost 6, with 17 bases in between. The CDR3 is made up of 14 amino acids. CDR1 and CDR2 (germline): SGHRS, YFSETQ. The CDR3 DNA reads TGCGCCAGCAGATTTGGGGGTTTTACTGATGGCTACACCTTC. Its translation is CASRFGGFTDGYTF.

This sequence joins TRBV27 and TRBJ1-6, with D perhaps matching TRBD1 (5 bases). The germline gives CDR1 MNHEY, CDR2 SMNVEV (reference sequence). This CDR3 is built from 16 residues. The germline V and J ends were trimmed by 0 bases and 9 bases, with 15 bases remaining between them. CDR3: CASSLSFPQGGSPLHF. In DNA, the CDR3 is TGTGCCAGCAGTTTATCCTTTCCGCAGGGTGGTTCACCCCTCCACTTT.